This TCR beta chain was profiled in a study of blood T cell repertoires in COVID-19. The germline gives CDR1 SGHTS, CDR2 YDEGEE. This CDR3 region has 16 residues. V lost 1 base, J lost 5 bases, and 15 bases lay in between. Repertoires were generated with immunoSEQ multiplex PCR, while TCRdb's copy carries only in-frame clones and drops some. This table has 75,000 to 95,000 clones, roughly 85% appearing once. The rearrangement joins TRBV5-8 to TRBJ2-2, with TRBD1 as a possible D gene (6 bases). Material: peripheral blood. This sequence was found in a woman aged 60 to 75 with COVID-19, enrolled during active disease. The CDR3: CASSLRQVVRTGELFF. The CDR3 nucleotides read TGTGCCAGCAGCTTGAGACAGGTGGTTCGGACCGGGGAGCTGTTTTTT. Complete variable domain (other parts from reference TRBV5-8 and TRBJ2-2): EAGVTQSPTHLIKTRGQQATLRCSPISGHTSVYWYQQALGLGLQFLLWYDEGEERNRGNFPPRFSGRQFPNYSSELNVNALELEDSALYLCASSLRQVVRTGELFFGEGSRLTVL.